The present T cell receptor beta chain was sequenced within a study of CD8 T cells in ankylosing spondylitis. Findings and caveats of the study: Typical of ankylosing spondylitis blood, it appeared, was a TCR beta motif of eight highly homologous variants.

In the case of this clonotype: Antigen unknown.

The CDR3 contains 17 residues. V was pared by 0 bases and J by 4 bases, with 8 bases of the junction left unmatched. The germline gives CDR1 MNHNS, CDR2 SASEGT. Via MiXCR, TCRdb re-called the 5' RACE reads, giving one row per CDR3 protein. There are approximately 440,000 distinct CDR3 sequences in the sample; 17% occur only once, and approximately 1% lies in the top ten. Sequencing was carried out using blood, either unsorted or a sorted T cell fraction (not recorded which). This receptor was taken from a male donor with ankylosing spondylitis. V usage is TRBV6-1 and J usage is TRBJ2-1, with TRBD1 identical over 8 bases. CDR3 bases: TGTGCCAGCAGTGAAGCCCTTGACAGGGGCCCTTACAATGAGCAGTTCTTC. Protein sequence: CASSEALDRGPYNEQFF.